The 4 T cell receptor beta chains given below trace back to one sample, sequenced in a study of blood T cells in healthy people across ages. The use of a sample-barcoded 5' primer and a J-beta primer mix characterized a second PCR of roughly 6 to 11 cycles. TCRdb used MiXCR to reprocess the 5' RACE reads, holding one entry per CDR3 protein. Of fewer than 2,000,000 distinct CDR3 sequences in the sample, around 42% are singletons; the top ten hold under 30%. Sequencing was carried out using blood. The receptors here all came from a human donor in good health.

This rearrangement joins TRBV29-1 to TRBJ2-4; a possible D gene is TRBD2 (6 bases). The germline V and J ends were trimmed by 5 bases and 13 bases, with 27 bases remaining between them. Germline CDR1 and CDR2: SQVTM and ANQGSEA. The CDR3 is 15 amino acids. DNA of the CDR3: TGCAGCGTTAAATCGCTCTTGGGACTTTCCAATGAGCAGTACTTC. It specifies CSVKSLLGLSNEQYF.

The chain has TRBV29-1 and TRBJ2-1; 7 bases agree with TRBD2. Germline V lookup: CDR1 SQVTM, CDR2 ANQGSEA. The junction had 3 bases not matched to a gene; V was cut back by 3 bases and J by 4 bases. CDR3 size: 13 residues. The CDR3 spells CSVEVGGYNEQFF. CDR3 bases: TGCAGCGTTGAGGTCGGGGGGTACAATGAGCAGTTCTTC.

This clonotype was counted only a few times. This chain links TRBV9 with TRBJ2-5; D possibly corresponds to TRBD1 (6 bases). With the DNA end fitting TRBJ2-7 better, the J assignment may be wrong. Germline assignment: CDR1 SGDLS and CDR2 YYNGEE. The CDR3 covers 13 residues. The CDR3 region is CASTPGESHEQYF. In DNA form, the CDR3 reads TGTGCCAGCACCCCAGGGGAGTCGCACGAGCAGTACTTC.

The gene calls are TRBV6-6 and TRBJ2-5; D call uncertain. This CDR3 has 9 residues. Germline V gives CDR1 MNHNY, CDR2 SVGAGI (reference sequence). The CDR3 loop reads CALHNEQYF. The CDR3 nucleotides are TGTGCTCTACACAATGAGCAGTACTTC.